This T cell receptor beta chain was observed in a study of blood T cells in healthy people across ages (dated by TCRdb to the mid-2010s). About the study as a whole: Template switching captured roughly one uniquely barcoded TCR beta cDNA molecule per two T cells in model experiments. Using deep sequencing normalized with unique cDNA molecular identifiers, the study measured how TCR beta repertoire diversity changes with age. Donors were grouped into four age groups: young (average approximately 16 years), middle-aged (less than 40), aged (around 60) and long-lived (about 82). To avoid experimental bias, donors of different ages were spread randomly across the sequencing lanes. Using the same blood draw, the study looked at two additional independent replicas of 1 million unique cDNA reads for two donors, one aged 18 to 30 and the other aged 80 or older.

The protocol used for the library was 5' RACE. A second PCR of roughly 7 to 12 cycles was run with a J-beta primer mix and a sample-barcoded 5' primer. Each TCR beta cDNA molecule received a unique molecular identifier from a template-switch 5' adaptor carrying 12 random nucleotides. Each sample yielded at least 3 million CDR3-containing paired-end reads. All of the RNA was converted into first-strand cDNA using the Mint cDNA synthesis kit, with a TRBC-specific oligonucleotide serving as the primer. Following uracil-DNA glycosylase treatment, all cDNA underwent a first 18-cycle PCR with the universal primers M1SS and BC2_uni_R. From the authors' description of their analysis: For normalization, 1 million high-quality reads, each with a distinct molecular identifier, were randomly selected from each sample. Instead of being binned into consensus sequences, reads with shared molecular identifiers were discarded. MiTCR, set to a Q25 quality threshold and the strictest error-elimination algorithm, was used for CDR3 identification, clonotype clustering and error correction. A nonparametric unseen species model using Euler transformation provided a lower-bound estimate of total TCR beta diversity. TCRdb cleaned the public reads at Q25 with fastp, built clones with MiXCR and kept in-frame beta chains. A single entry per CDR3 protein holds the most common genes and DNA from its merged rows. None of the V and J calls come from the authors' own analysis; TCRdb made them. Here the sample has 1,800,000 or so distinct CDR3 sequences; 30% to 40% occur a single time. The top ten constitute approximately 22% of the sample.

The roughly 37 donors, aged about 6 to 95 years, were systemically healthy Caucasian individuals from Russia. Each donor gave 8 to 10 milliliters of peripheral blood, drawn into EDTA-treated Vacutainer tubes. PBMCs were isolated by Ficoll-Paque density-gradient centrifugation, with at least 7 million obtained per sample. Total RNA, at least 5 micrograms per sample, was extracted from PBMCs with Trizol reagent. For every donor, an aliquot of PBMCs went through flow cytometry to measure the percentages of naive CD45RAhigh/CD27high T cells. V and J are trimmed by 2 bases and 6 bases, and the gene matches miss 7 bases of the junction. Via the germline V gene, CDR1 is SGHTA and CDR2 FQGNSA. Counted from cysteine to phenylalanine, this CDR3 has 15 amino acids. Of the read, only the CDR3 DNA is kept; its 45 bases are in frame from base 1. The research as a whole found: A strong correlation was found between observed TCR beta diversity and the percentage of naive T cells measured by flow cytometry. Compared with the aged group, the long-lived group had more naive CD4+ T cells, fewer expanded clones and increased TCR diversity, suggesting age selection. Total diversity estimates from one million sequenced T cells were considered lower bounds and underestimates. Observed TCR beta diversity per million T cells fell roughly linearly with age, and a significant reduction was already apparent by age around 40. Because donor CMV infection status was unknown, age-related changes in expanded clonotypes were potentially confounded. Because profiling used bulk unsorted PBMCs, naive and antigen-experienced compartments could not be compared conclusively.

This clonotype has a count of ten or more. This receptor's antigen is unknown. One base away there is no much larger clone; base qualities are not given. Sequenced: blood. Rearrangement joined TRBV7-2 to TRBJ1-2, with TRBD1 matching 9 junction bases. This receptor was taken from a human donor in good health. The DNA is as follows: TGTGCCAGCAGCTTAATTTCGACAGGGGGAGATGGCTACACCTTC. It translates as CASSLISTGGDGYTF.